The 24 T cell receptor beta chains below were found in one sample sequenced in a study of T cell responses to AZD1222 COVID-19 vaccine (dated by TCRdb to the early 2020s). Library preparation used the immunoSEQ multiplex PCR assay. The source is immuneACCESS, and TCRdb retained only in-frame sequences with V and J called. Part of the clones is not carried over; for the studies checked, unresolved V genes explain less than half of this, and the remainder is unexplained. In this sample the table shows over 110,000 clones, around 92% of which occur a single time. The leading ten clones occupy approximately 12% of the sample. The time point tag for this specimen amounts to: sample from adult after SARS-CoV-2 infection, after symptom onset. The input for sequencing was peripheral blood, taken after recovery from COVID-19. These receptors came from an adult who had recovered from COVID-19.

CDR3 in amino acids: CASSLPQGGTNSPLHF. The CDR3 DNA sequence: TGTGCCAGCAGCTTACCTCAGGGGGGAACTAATTCACCCCTCCACTTT. The genes are TRBV5-4 and TRBJ1-6, with 7 bases that match TRBD1. The CDR3 has 16 residues. CDR1 is SGHNT and CDR2 is YYREEE in the germline V gene (reference sequence). The V gene end was trimmed by 2 bases and the J gene end by 6 bases; junction bases not matched to a gene: 8. Using reference TRBV5-4 and TRBJ1-6 for the parts outside the CDR3, the full variable domain is ETGVTQSPTHLIKTRGQQVTLRCSSQSGHNTVSWYQQALGQGPQFIFQYYREEENGRGNFPPRFSGLQFPNYSSELNVNALELDDSALYLCASSLPQGGTNSPLHFGNGTRLTVT.

This chain connects TRBV7-3 to TRBJ2-1; perhaps D is TRBD1 or TRBD2 (6 bases each). The germline CDR1 and CDR2 sequences are SGHTA and FQGTGA. V was shortened by 0 bases and J by 5 bases, with 11 bases between the two germline ends. This CDR3 has 15 residues. Here the CDR3 reads CASSLTGAGNNEQFF. CDR3 sequence (DNA): TGTGCCAGCAGCTTAACGGGGGCGGGGAACAATGAGCAGTTCTTC.

This clone was seen once. The genes are TRBV7-9 and TRBJ2-7; 8 positions match TRBD2. V was clipped by 5 bases and J by 3 bases; unmatched bases: 9. The CDR3 length is 15 residues. CDR1 SEHNR and CDR2 FQNEAQ come from the germline V gene (reference sequence). The CDR3 sequence: CASSAPGLAGYEQYF. In DNA, the CDR3 is TGTGCCAGCAGCGCCCCAGGGCTAGCGGGCTACGAGCAGTACTTC.

This chain joins TRBV7-8 and TRBJ2-7; TRBD1 matches 10 bases. V lost 4 bases to trimming and J lost 2 bases; unmatched junction nucleotides: 8. Germline V gene data show CDR1 as SGHVS and CDR2 as FQNEAQ. The CDR3 has 16 residues. The CDR3 sequence: CASSSLAGTGAYEQYF. CDR3 bases: TGTGCCAGCAGCTCACTCGCCGGGACAGGGGCCTACGAGCAGTACTTC.

The chain recombines TRBV12-3 or TRBV12-4 with TRBJ2-2; D gene ambiguous. V was pared by 3 bases and J by 8 bases, with 4 bases between. The CDR3 consists of 11 residues. The CDR3 sequence is CASSFRGELFF. CDR3 sequence (DNA): TGTGCCAGCAGTTTTAGAGGGGAGCTGTTTTTT.

The chain couples TRBV19 to TRBJ1-1; D gene ambiguous. V lost 0 bases to trimming and J lost 0 bases, with 14 bases between them. Germline V lookup: CDR1 LNHDA, CDR2 SQIVND (reference sequence). The CDR3 sequence is 17 residues long. CDR3 in amino acids: CASSIDPPTSVNTEAFF. In DNA form, the CDR3 reads TGTGCCAGTAGTATAGATCCCCCCACGAGCGTGAACACTGAAGCTTTCTTT.

The gene calls are TRBV6-5 and TRBJ2-7; the match to TRBD1 covers 8 bases. The CDR3 length is 15 residues. The germline gives CDR1 MNHEY, CDR2 SVGAGI. The V and J ends lost 6 bases and 2 bases, in that order; junction bases with no gene match: 9. CDR3 DNA: TGTGCCAGCAGGGGGTCCGGGACAGGAGCCTACGAGCAGTACTTC. Translation: CASRGSGTGAYEQYF.

The chain uses TRBV6-5 and TRBJ2-7, with a possible D match to TRBD2 (5 bases). This CDR3 contains 13 residues. Trimming cost V 2 bases and J 3 bases, with 8 bases left between them. The germline gives CDR1 MNHEY, CDR2 SVGAGI. The DNA for the CDR3 is TGTGCCAGCAGTTACCTAGCAAGCTACGAGCAGTACTTC. As protein: CASSYLASYEQYF.

This chain uses TRBV14 with TRBJ1-1; tentatively, D is TRBD1 (6 bases). CDR1 and CDR2 (germline): SGHDN, FVKESK. V was trimmed by 0 bases and J by 2 bases, leaving 13 bases between them. The CDR3 runs to 16 residues. CDR3 sequence (DNA): TGTGCCAGCAGCCAAGATCTAGGACAGATAAACACTGAAGCTTTCTTT. It specifies CASSQDLGQINTEAFF.

The chain combines TRBV18 with TRBJ1-1, with TRBD1 matching 9 bases. V shed 3 bases and J 4 bases; nucleotides not matched to a gene: 6. CDR1 is KGHSH, CDR2 LQKENI, per germline. This CDR3 comprises 15 residues. The CDR3 region is CASSPRTGVGTEAFF. In DNA, the CDR3 is TGTGCCAGCTCACCCAGGACAGGGGTAGGCACTGAAGCTTTCTTT. Together with reference TRBV18 and TRBJ1-1, the CDR3 gives the full variable domain: NAGVMQNPRHLVRRRGQEARLRCSPMKGHSHVYWYRQLPEEGLKFMVYLQKENIIDESGMPKERFSAEFPKEGPSILRIQQVVRGDSAAYFCASSPRTGVGTEAFFGQGTRLTVV.

The chain has TRBV5-4 and TRBJ2-7; a possible D gene is TRBD2 (5 bases). V was cut by 4 bases and J by 1 base, with 9 bases left in between. The germline V gene has CDR1 SGHNT and CDR2 YYREEE (reference sequence). The CDR3 extends over 13 amino acids. DNA for the CDR3: TGTGCCAGCAGCGGACGGGGTTCCTACGAGCAGTACTTC. Protein product: CASSGRGSYEQYF.

The chain uses TRBV4-2 and TRBJ2-1; D is possibly TRBD1 (8 bases). CDR3 length: 15 residues. CDR1 LGHNA and CDR2 YNFKEQ come from the germline V gene. Trimming cost V 4 bases and J 5 bases, with 15 bases left between them. The CDR3 region has the DNA TGTGCCAGCAGCCTACTAGCGACAGGGGACAATGAGCAGTTCTTC. Its protein is CASSLLATGDNEQFF.

The CDR3 DNA sequence: TGTGCCAGCAGCTTTCCCCCTCCCTTAATCCCCAATCAGCCCCAGCATTTT. This encodes CASSFPPPLIPNQPQHF. The chain carries TRBV5-5 and TRBJ1-5; D remains unclear. The CDR3 length is 17 residues. From germline, CDR1 is SGHKS and CDR2 YYEKEE (reference sequence). Trimming stripped 2 bases from V and 3 bases from J, with 18 bases between. Variable domain in full (rest from reference TRBV5-5 and TRBJ1-5): DAGVTQSPTHLIKTRGQQVTLRCSPISGHKSVSWYQQVLGQGPQFIFQYYEKEERGRGNFPDRFSARQFPNYSSELNVNALLLGDSALYLCASSFPPPLIPNQPQHFGDGTRLSIL.

V is TRBV3-1 (or the pseudogene TRBV3-2) and J is TRBJ2-3; D perhaps matches TRBD1 (6 bases). The length of the CDR3 is 17 residues. The germline V and J ends were trimmed by 0 bases and 2 bases, with 15 bases remaining between them. CDR1 and CDR2 from the germline V gene are LGHDT and YNNKEL (reference sequence). The CDR3 reads CASSQEGDTEFTDTQYF. The CDR3 DNA is TGTGCCAGCAGCCAAGAGGGGGACACAGAGTTCACAGATACGCAGTATTTT.

A single count supports this clone. The chain links TRBV7-9 to TRBJ1-5; D unresolved. The V gene lost 5 bases and the J gene lost 6 bases, with 8 bases spanning the gap. CDR3 length equals 12 residues. Germline V CDR1 and CDR2: SEHNR, FQNEAQ (reference sequence). CDR3: CASSQSSQPQHF. CDR3 sequence (DNA): TGTGCCAGCAGCCAAAGTTCTCAGCCCCAGCATTTT.

The chain is built from TRBV28 and TRBJ2-7, with D perhaps matching TRBD2 (6 bases). V lost 8 bases, J lost 9 bases, and 20 bases lay in between. CDR1 and CDR2 (germline): MDHEN, SYDVKM. This CDR3 has 13 amino acids. The CDR3 sequence is CASERAASLGQYF. Here the CDR3 DNA reads TGTGCCAGCGAGCGGGCGGCGTCTCTGGGGCAGTACTTC.

The chain is built from TRBV12-3 or TRBV12-4 and TRBJ1-2; D call uncertain. V lost 3 bases and J 8 bases, leaving 7 bases between the germline ends. The CDR3 has 11 residues. CDR3 bases: TGTGCCAGCAGTTTGGGCCTGGGCTACACCTTC. It is translated as CASSLGLGYTF.

The genes are TRBV30 and TRBJ1-1; 7 nucleotides align to TRBD1. Unmatched junction bases numbered 5, after V lost 5 bases and J lost 2 bases. From germline, CDR1 is GTSNPN and CDR2 SVGIG (reference sequence). This CDR3 comprises 13 residues. DNA of the CDR3: TGTGCCTGGGCGGGACAGCTAAACACTGAAGCTTTCTTT. It is translated as CAWAGQLNTEAFF.

Here the CDR3 reads CASSQGTRGTGELFF. The CDR3 DNA is TGCGCCAGCAGCCAAGGGACCAGGGGCACCGGGGAGCTGTTTTTT. V and J are TRBV4-1 and TRBJ2-2, with TRBD1 as a possible D gene (6 bases). V was pared by 1 base and J by 4 bases, with 10 bases between. The CDR3 runs to 15 residues. CDR1 MGHRA and CDR2 YSYEKL come from the germline V gene.

This rearrangement joins TRBV5-1 to TRBJ1-1; 10 bases line up with TRBD1. V lost 4 bases and J lost 7; bases outside the gene matches: 7. The CDR3 loop spans 14 amino acids. CDR1 is SGHRS and CDR2 is YFSETQ in the germline V gene. The CDR3 nucleotides are TGCGCCAGCAGCCCGACAGGGGGCGGGAGTGAAGCTTTCTTT. It encodes CASSPTGGGSEAFF.

The chain employs TRBV19 and TRBJ2-5; 7 bases match TRBD1. The V gene's germline CDR1 is LNHDA and CDR2 SQIVND (reference sequence). The CDR3 is made up of 14 amino acids. J was trimmed by 2 bases and V by 5 bases; bases with no gene match: 5. In nucleotides, the CDR3 is TGTGCCAGTAGTCCGACGGGACAGCAAGAGACCCAGTACTTC. This codes for CASSPTGQQETQYF.

The chain combines TRBV19 with TRBJ2-5; no reliable D call. The V and J ends lost 5 bases and 0 bases respectively, with 7 bases between them. Germline V gene sequence: CDR1 LNHDA, CDR2 SQIVND (reference sequence). The CDR3 sequence is 13 residues long. The DNA for the CDR3 is TGTGCCAGTAGTTTATCGTACCAAGAGACCCAGTACTTC. Translation: CASSLSYQETQYF.

The V and J genes are TRBV5-4 and TRBJ2-2; no definite D call. With 4 bases removed from V and 6 bases from J, the gap between germline ends came to 25 bases. Per the germline V gene, CDR1 is SGHNT and CDR2 is YYREEE (reference sequence). The CDR3 runs 18 residues. DNA for the CDR3: TGTGCCAGCAGCACTCCCCTCAAGGGCCCGACTCGTTCCGGGGAGCTGTTTTTT. Encoded protein: CASSTPLKGPTRSGELFF.

V usage is TRBV4-2 and J usage is TRBJ2-7; the match to TRBD2 covers 10 bases. The CDR3 contains 18 residues. V gave up 0 bases and J gave up 1 base; unmatched junction bases: 9. Germline CDR1 is LGHNA and CDR2 is YNFKEQ. The CDR3 DNA follows: TGTGCCAGCAGCCAAGAAGGGCCTAGCGGGGGAGGTTCCTACGAGCAGTACTTC. Its translation is CASSQEGPSGGGSYEQYF.